The 29 T cell receptor beta chains given below trace back to one sample, sequenced in a study of blood T cell repertoires in COVID-19. Method: immunoSEQ multiplex PCR; TCRdb's copy keeps in-frame clones and lacks some. The data show roughly 320,000 clones, with about nine tenths seen just once and roughly 4.5% held by the top ten. What was sequenced was PBMCs or T cells enriched from blood (not recorded which). The source is a man aged 25 to 40 who had recovered from COVID-19.

The V and J genes are TRBV20-1 and TRBJ2-7, with TRBD1 matching over 10 bases. Trimming took 3 bases from V and 5 from J; bases not matched to a gene: 7. Germline V gene sequence: CDR1 DFQATT, CDR2 SNEGSKA (reference sequence). The CDR3 has 14 amino acids. The CDR3 loop reads CSASGTGVSHEQYF. The CDR3 nucleotides are TGCAGTGCTAGTGGGACAGGGGTTTCGCACGAGCAGTACTTC.

V usage is TRBV10-3 and J usage is TRBJ2-7, with 7 bases identical to TRBD1. The CDR3 totals 15 residues. From germline, CDR1 is ENHRY and CDR2 SYGVKD. Unmatched junction bases numbered 18, after V lost 11 bases and J lost 5 bases. CDR3 in amino acids: CAASKATGFDHEQYF. The CDR3 region has the DNA TGTGCCGCATCTAAAGCGACAGGGTTTGACCACGAGCAGTACTTC.

The chain is built from TRBV18 and TRBJ1-1, with TRBD1 matching 7 bases. The CDR3 covers 16 residues. The junction had 12 bases not matched to a gene; V was cut back by 3 bases and J by 5 bases. In germline, CDR1 is KGHSH, CDR2 LQKENI. CDR3 sequence (DNA): TGTGCCAGCTCACCGTATCAAAGGGGGCGTCGGACTGAAGCTTTCTTT. Protein sequence: CASSPYQRGRRTEAFF.

The chain employs TRBV7-5 and TRBJ1-4. TRBV7-5 is annotated as a pseudogene. This CDR3 spans 19 amino acids. CDR3 sequence (DNA): TGTGTCAGAAGCTCCAGGAGGCAGGCTGGCGGTCTCACTAATGAAAAACTGTTTTTT. It specifies CVRSSRRQAGGLTNEKLFF.

V gene TRBV5-6 combines with J gene TRBJ1-4; D perhaps matches TRBD1 (6 bases). The CDR3 has 13 amino acids. V was trimmed by 4 bases and J by 7 bases, leaving 11 bases between them. Germline CDR1 reads SGHDT; CDR2 reads YYEEEE. The CDR3: CASSETGGEKLFF. DNA for the CDR3: TGTGCCAGCAGCGAGACAGGAGGTGAAAAACTGTTTTTT.

The chain links TRBV3-1 (or the pseudogene TRBV3-2) to TRBJ2-7; 7 bases are shared with TRBD2. V was clipped by 4 bases and J by 2 bases; unmatched bases: 5. Germline V gene lookup returns CDR1 LGHDT and CDR2 YNNKEL (reference sequence). The CDR3 is 14 amino acids. Written as DNA, the CDR3 is TGTGCCAGCAGCCCAAGACTAGCCACCTACGAGCAGTACTTC. As protein: CASSPRLATYEQYF.

This sequence joins TRBV7-2 and TRBJ1-6; D not resolved. The CDR3 consists of 12 residues. V was cut by 4 bases and J by 9 bases, with 7 bases left in between. CDR1 is SGHTA and CDR2 is FQGNSA in the germline V gene. The CDR3 region is CASSSWASPLHF. The CDR3 region has the DNA TGTGCCAGCAGCTCATGGGCTTCACCCCTCCACTTT.

The chain employs TRBV7-8 and TRBJ1-2, with unresolved D. The length of the CDR3 is 14 residues. The V gene lost 4 bases and the J gene lost 1 base, with 10 bases spanning the gap. The germline CDR1 and CDR2 sequences are SGHVS and FQNEAQ. CDR3 region: CASSSNRDNYGYTF. The CDR3 DNA is TGTGCCAGCAGCTCGAACCGCGATAACTATGGCTACACCTTC.

The rearrangement uses TRBV5-1 and TRBJ2-1; perhaps TRBD2 as D (5 bases). Germline CDR1 reads SGHRS; CDR2 reads YFSETQ. Between the trimmed V and J ends, which lost 0 bases and 8 bases, there was a span of 15 bases. This CDR3 contains 15 residues. This CDR3 is CASSLAGNSAHEQFF. The CDR3 DNA follows: TGCGCCAGCAGCTTGGCCGGGAATAGCGCCCATGAGCAGTTCTTC.

The chain employs TRBV7-2 and TRBJ2-7; perhaps TRBD1 as D (5 bases). The CDR3 spans 13 residues. V lost 7 bases to trimming and J lost 5 bases, with 15 bases between them. Per germline, CDR1 SGHTA and CDR2 FQGNSA. The CDR3 DNA reads as TGTGCCAGCACCTTCCCAGGGTTGGACGAGCAGTACTTC. Amino acid sequence: CASTFPGLDEQYF.

The genes are TRBV28 and TRBJ2-4, with TRBD1 as a possible D gene (5 bases). Germline V gene lookup returns CDR1 MDHEN and CDR2 SYDVKM. V shed 1 base and J shed 0 bases, with 10 bases lying between them. This CDR3 region has 16 residues. The CDR3 protein is CASSLSRVLAKNIQYF. The CDR3 DNA reads as TGTGCCAGCAGTTTATCCAGGGTGCTAGCCAAAAACATTCAGTACTTC.

V gene TRBV19 combines with J gene TRBJ2-3, with 10 bases identical to TRBD2. Germline V gives CDR1 LNHDA, CDR2 SQIVND (reference sequence). CDR3 length: 21 amino acids. J gave up 3 bases and V 6 bases, and 24 bases lay outside the gene matches. The CDR3 protein is CASRAWGRAGGPYSTTDTQYF. CDR3 nucleotide sequence: TGTGCCAGTAGGGCCTGGGGGAGAGCGGGAGGGCCGTATTCTACGACAGATACGCAGTATTTT.

The V and J genes are TRBV6-4 and TRBJ1-6; possible D gene TRBD1, 6 bases. Germline lookup yields CDR1 MRHNA and CDR2 SNTAGT. The CDR3 is 15 residues long. V gave up 0 bases and J gave up 9 bases, with 12 bases separating them. In DNA, the CDR3 is TGTGCCAGCAGTGACTCGGCAGGGGAGGGTTCACCCCTCCACTTT. Translating gives CASSDSAGEGSPLHF.

The chain uses TRBV4-1 and TRBJ2-3; D is possibly TRBD2 (5 bases). The CDR3 sequence is 16 residues long. Trimming cost V 1 base and J 2 bases, with 13 bases left between them. CDR1 and CDR2 from the germline V gene are MGHRA and YSYEKL. The CDR3 DNA reads as TGCGCCAGCAGCCAAGGTGGGGAGAGGGTCACAGATACGCAGTATTTT. Translating gives CASSQGGERVTDTQYF.

The rearrangement uses TRBV7-2 and TRBJ2-5; possible D gene TRBD2, 5 bases. This CDR3 has 15 residues. Germline V gene lookup returns CDR1 SGHTA and CDR2 FQGNSA. Trimming left V 5 bases short and J 4 bases short, with 17 bases between. CDR3 loop: CASSAPGSPAETQYF. CDR3 nucleotides: TGTGCCAGCAGCGCCCCGGGGAGCCCCGCAGAGACCCAGTACTTC.

V gene TRBV4-1 combines with J gene TRBJ1-5; a possible D gene is TRBD1 (5 bases). The germline V and J ends were trimmed by 1 base and 6 bases, with 7 bases remaining between them. The CDR3 is made up of 13 amino acids. Germline-derived CDR1 and CDR2 are MGHRA and YSYEKL. The DNA of the CDR3 is TGCGCCAGCAGCCAAGGTAGGGGTCAGCCCCAGCATTTT. Residues: CASSQGRGQPQHF.

CDR3 protein: CASSAYLGTGEGYTF. In DNA, the CDR3 is TGTGCCAGCAGCGCCTACCTTGGGACAGGGGAGGGCTACACCTTC. The rearrangement links TRBV7-6 to TRBJ1-2; 10 nucleotides align to TRBD1. The CDR3 spans 15 residues. The V gene's germline CDR1 is SGHVS and CDR2 FNYEAQ. The V and J ends lost 5 bases and 8 bases, in that order; junction bases with no gene match: 11. Full variable domain (rest looked up from reference TRBV7-6 and TRBJ1-2): GAGVSQSPRYKVTKRGQDVALRCDPISGHVSLYWYRQALGQGPEFLTYFNYEAQQDKSGLPNDRFSAERPEGSISTLTIQRTEQRDSAMYRCASSAYLGTGEGYTFGSGTRLTVV.

This clone occurred a few times. This CDR3 reads CASTGNYEQYF. CDR3 in DNA: TGTGCCAGCACGGGGAACTACGAGCAGTACTTC. The chain carries TRBV6-5 and TRBJ2-7, with D perhaps matching TRBD2 (5 bases). The CDR3 length is 11 residues. The V gene lost 7 bases and the J gene lost 3 bases, with 7 bases spanning the gap. Germline CDR1 and CDR2: MNHEY and SVGAGI.

V and J are TRBV20-1 and TRBJ1-6; 7 nucleotides agree with TRBD1. Germline CDR1 DFQATT, CDR2 SNEGSKA (reference sequence). The CDR3 has 15 amino acids. Trimming cost V 3 bases and J 6 bases; bases outside gene matches: 8. CDR3 DNA: TGCAGTGCTAGTCTCACAGGGGCAATTAATTCACCCCTCCACTTT. Translation gives CSASLTGAINSPLHF.

This clone has more than one count but fewer than ten. This chain uses TRBV3-1 (or the pseudogene TRBV3-2) with TRBJ1-1, with TRBD1 matching 7 bases. V lost 4 bases and J lost 3; bases outside the gene matches: 5. Germline V gene lookup returns CDR1 LGHDT and CDR2 YNNKEL (reference sequence). The CDR3 is 14 amino acids. CDR3 loop: CASSRGGADTEAFF. In nucleotides, the CDR3 is TGTGCCAGCAGCCGAGGGGGCGCAGACACTGAAGCTTTCTTT.

The rearrangement joins TRBV11-2 to TRBJ2-7, with a possible D match to TRBD1 (6 bases). The CDR3 totals 15 residues. The V gene's germline CDR1 is SGHAT and CDR2 FQNNGV. The V end lost 3 bases, the J end lost 1 base, and 13 bases lay between the germline ends. CDR3 amino acids: CASSLQGSRSYEQYF. The DNA for the CDR3 is TGTGCCAGCAGCTTGCAGGGGTCCCGATCCTACGAGCAGTACTTC.

The chain couples TRBV29-1 to TRBJ1-1, with 8 bases identical to TRBD1. Germline assignment: CDR1 SQVTM and CDR2 ANQGSEA. With V trimmed by 6 bases and J by 0 bases, 9 bases remained unmatched. This CDR3 comprises 15 residues. CDR3 nucleotide sequence: TGCAGCGTCGAACAACCGACAGGGGTGAACACTGAAGCTTTCTTT. Translating gives CSVEQPTGVNTEAFF.

The chain is built from TRBV10-2 and TRBJ2-7; D is ambiguous. The germline V gene encodes CDR1 WSHSY and CDR2 SAAADI. The CDR3 spans 13 residues. V was trimmed by 4 bases and J by 4 bases, leaving 11 bases between them. The CDR3 region has the DNA TGCGCCAGCAGTGCCTCTGTACTGTACGAGCAGTACTTC. Translating gives CASSASVLYEQYF.

CDR3 coding DNA: TGTGCCAGCAGTGACCCGGACAGCGCAACTAATGAAAAACTGTTTTTT. Its translation is CASSDPDSATNEKLFF. This sequence joins TRBV2 and TRBJ1-4; TRBD1 might be the D (6 bases). From germline, CDR1 is SNHLY and CDR2 FYNNEI. Trimming cost V 3 bases and J 0 bases, with 11 bases left between them. This CDR3 comprises 16 residues.

The genes are TRBV29-1 and TRBJ2-2; 8 bases map to TRBD1. The CDR3 loop spans 15 amino acids. The J segment lost 2 bases and the V segment lost 5 bases, leaving 7 bases of the junction unmatched. The germline V gene has CDR1 SQVTM and CDR2 ANQGSEA. DNA for the CDR3: TGCAGCGTTACCCGACAGGGGCTTAACACCGGGGAGCTGTTTTTT. Its translation: CSVTRQGLNTGELFF.

The chain combines TRBV11-2 with TRBJ1-5; perhaps TRBD1 as D (6 bases). Germline CDR1 reads SGHAT; CDR2 reads FQNNGV. V was pared by 3 bases and J by 4 bases, with 10 bases between. The CDR3 totals 14 residues. The CDR3 reads CASSFQGWNQPQHF. The CDR3 bases are TGTGCCAGCAGCTTTCAGGGGTGGAATCAGCCCCAGCATTTT.

The genes are TRBV5-4 and TRBJ2-1, with 12 nucleotides matching TRBD2. With 2 bases clipped from V and 4 bases from J, the junction kept 13 bases outside the gene matches. The germline V gene has CDR1 SGHNT and CDR2 YYREEE (reference sequence). The CDR3 is 19 amino acids. CDR3 sequence reads: CASSFTRLAGDLGYNEQFF. CDR3 coding DNA: TGTGCCAGCAGCTTTACAAGACTAGCGGGAGACCTGGGGTACAATGAGCAGTTCTTC.

There are a few counts of this clone. CDR3 nucleotide sequence: TGTGCCAGCAGGCCGAGGGGGGACAGATACACTGAAGCTTTCTTT. This sequence encodes CASRPRGDRYTEAFF. The chain employs TRBV7-9 and TRBJ1-1; 7 positions agree with TRBD1. V lost 6 bases and J lost 3; bases outside the gene matches: 10. Germline-derived CDR1 and CDR2 are SEHNR and FQNEAQ (reference sequence). This CDR3 contains 15 residues.

The genes are TRBV5-1 and TRBJ1-1; 7 positions agree with TRBD1. From germline, CDR1 is SGHRS and CDR2 YFSETQ. There are 15 residues in the CDR3. Trimming removed 5 bases from V and 2 bases from J; junction bases left unmatched: 9. The CDR3 DNA reads TGCGCCAGCAGAATCCAGGGGGACAGAAACACTGAAGCTTTCTTT. Residues: CASRIQGDRNTEAFF. Full variable domain (outside the CDR3, taken from reference TRBV5-1 and TRBJ1-1): KAGVTQTPRYLIKTRGQQVTLSCSPISGHRSVSWYQQTPGQGLQFLFEYFSETQRNKGNFPGRFSGRQFSNSRSEMNVSTLELGDSALYLCASRIQGDRNTEAFFGQGTRLTVV.